The entry that follows covers one T cell receptor beta chain sequence. Its target is unknown. A read error may be the cause here, since a much bigger clone is one base away. TCRdb reprocessed the 5' RACE reads via MiXCR and lists one record per CDR3 protein. The table includes some 1,700,000 distinct CDR3 sequences, 25% to 35% detected once. These data come from a study of identical twins. Study findings and constraints: Out-of-frame alpha sequences common to twins exhibited a surplus of low generation probability. Conclusions leaned on cross-sectional statistical analysis and did not track the same donors over time. Fewer insertions characterized abundant cord blood beta clonotypes, whereas memory repertoires showed none.

V shed 3 bases, J shed 6 bases, and the junction held 4 bases outside the gene matches. CDR1 SGHTA and CDR2 FQGNSA come from the germline V gene. The CDR3 is 15 amino acids. The sequence was obtained from a newborn girl in good health. The source material was cord blood. V is TRBV7-2 and J is TRBJ2-1; TRBD2 aligns across 11 bases. The CDR3 DNA reads TGTGCCAGCAGCTTGACTAGCGGGGAGGCCAATGAGCAGTTCTTC. This translates into CASSLTSGEANEQFF.